The present T cell receptor (beta chain) was sequenced within a study of a mutant IDH1 vaccine in newly diagnosed glioma. For the study at large: Treated patients were around 60% male, approximately 40% female, mean age roughly 39 years. Patients were pretreated with radiotherapy, temozolomide, or both, mostly both.

Time point denoted: baseline, week 1 (first vaccination visit). Treatment noted: pre-vaccination baseline after standard-of-care therapy. This clone was seen only once. The target antigen is unknown. Study conclusions and caveats: Immune responses arising from the vaccine appeared in more than 80% of patients.

V was pared by 4 bases and J by 8 bases, with 9 bases of the junction left unmatched. Germline V gene data show CDR1 as SEHNR and CDR2 as FQNEAQ (reference sequence). CDR3 length: 15 amino acids. Profiling relied on immunoSEQ multiplex PCR, and the TCRdb table lists in-frame clones only, not all of them. The data show approximately 52,000 clones, 65% to 80% seen once. V usage is TRBV7-9 and J usage is TRBJ1-4; TRBD1 matches at 8 bases. This specimen was PBMCs, taken from a glioma patient treated with radiotherapy, temozolomide or both. The sequence came from a woman in her 40s with glioma. CDR3 amino acids: CASSSGDRGGEKLFF. The CDR3 DNA sequence: TGTGCCAGCAGCTCCGGAGACAGGGGAGGCGAAAAACTGTTTTTT.